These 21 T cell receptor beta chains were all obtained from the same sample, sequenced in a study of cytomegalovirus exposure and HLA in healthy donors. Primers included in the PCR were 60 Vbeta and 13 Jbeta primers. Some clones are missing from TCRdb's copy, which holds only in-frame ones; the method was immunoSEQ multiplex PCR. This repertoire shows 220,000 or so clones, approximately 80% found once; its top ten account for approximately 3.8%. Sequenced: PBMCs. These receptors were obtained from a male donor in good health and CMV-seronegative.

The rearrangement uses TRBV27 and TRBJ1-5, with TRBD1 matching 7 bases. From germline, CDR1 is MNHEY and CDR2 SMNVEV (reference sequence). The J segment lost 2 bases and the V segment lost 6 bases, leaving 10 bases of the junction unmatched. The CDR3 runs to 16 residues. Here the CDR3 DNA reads TGTGCCAGCAGCCCGACAGGGCTTATGGGCAATCAGCCCCAGCATTTT. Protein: CASSPTGLMGNQPQHF.

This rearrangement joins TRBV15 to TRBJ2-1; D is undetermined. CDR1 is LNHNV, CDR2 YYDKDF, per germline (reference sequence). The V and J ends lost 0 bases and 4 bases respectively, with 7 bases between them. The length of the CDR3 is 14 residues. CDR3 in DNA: TGTGCCACCAGCAGAGATCAGGTTTACAATGAGCAGTTCTTC. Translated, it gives CATSRDQVYNEQFF. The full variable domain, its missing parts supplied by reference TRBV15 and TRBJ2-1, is DAMVIQNPRYQVTQFGKPVTLSCSQTLNHNVMYWYQQKSSQAPKLLFHYYDKDFNNEADTPDNFQSRRPNTSFCFLDIRSPGLGDTAMYLCATSRDQVYNEQFFGPGTRLTVL.

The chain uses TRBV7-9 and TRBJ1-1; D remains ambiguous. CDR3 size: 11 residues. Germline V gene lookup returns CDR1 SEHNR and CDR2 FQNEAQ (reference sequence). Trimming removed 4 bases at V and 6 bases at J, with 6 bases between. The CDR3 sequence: CASSSGAEAFF. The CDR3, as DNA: TGTGCCAGCAGCTCCGGGGCTGAAGCTTTCTTT.

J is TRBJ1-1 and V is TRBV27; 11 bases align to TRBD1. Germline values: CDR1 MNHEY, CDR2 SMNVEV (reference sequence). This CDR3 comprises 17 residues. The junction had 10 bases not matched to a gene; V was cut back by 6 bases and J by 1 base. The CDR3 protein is CASRRTGTGGGNTEAFF. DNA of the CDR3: TGTGCCAGCAGAAGAACCGGGACAGGGGGTGGGAACACTGAAGCTTTCTTT.

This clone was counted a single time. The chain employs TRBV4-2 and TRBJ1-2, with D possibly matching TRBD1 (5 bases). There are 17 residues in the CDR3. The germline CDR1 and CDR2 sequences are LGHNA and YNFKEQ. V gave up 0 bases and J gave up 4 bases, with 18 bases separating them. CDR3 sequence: CASSQDSSSRGGYGYTF. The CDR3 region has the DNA TGTGCCAGCAGCCAAGATAGTTCGTCAAGGGGAGGCTATGGCTACACCTTC.

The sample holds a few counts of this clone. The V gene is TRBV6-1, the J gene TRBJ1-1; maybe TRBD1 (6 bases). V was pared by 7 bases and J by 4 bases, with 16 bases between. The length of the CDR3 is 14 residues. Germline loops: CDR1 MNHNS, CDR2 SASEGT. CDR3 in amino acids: CASMRGLASTEAFF. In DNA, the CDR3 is TGTGCCAGCATGAGGGGGTTGGCGAGCACTGAAGCTTTCTTT.

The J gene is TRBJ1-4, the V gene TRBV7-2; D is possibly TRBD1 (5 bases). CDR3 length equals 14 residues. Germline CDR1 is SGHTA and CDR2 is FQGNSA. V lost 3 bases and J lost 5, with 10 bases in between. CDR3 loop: CASSFSAGNEKLFF. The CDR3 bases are TGTGCCAGCAGCTTCTCGGCAGGGAATGAAAAACTGTTTTTT. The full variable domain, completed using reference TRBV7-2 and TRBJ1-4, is GAGVSQSPSNKVTEKGKDVELRCDPISGHTALYWYRQSLGQGLEFLIYFQGNSAPDKSGLPSDRFSAERTGGSVSTLTIQRTQQEDSAVYLCASSFSAGNEKLFFGSGTQLSVL.

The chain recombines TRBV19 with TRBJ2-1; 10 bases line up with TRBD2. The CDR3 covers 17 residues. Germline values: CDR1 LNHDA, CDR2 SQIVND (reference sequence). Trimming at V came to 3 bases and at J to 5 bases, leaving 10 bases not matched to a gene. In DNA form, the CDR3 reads TGTGCCAGTAGTATTGGTAGCGGGAGGCGTGGACACAATGAGCAGTTCTTC. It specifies CASSIGSGRRGHNEQFF. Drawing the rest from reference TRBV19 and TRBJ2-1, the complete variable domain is DGGITQSPKYLFRKEGQNVTLSCEQNLNHDAMYWYRQDPGQGLRLIYYSQIVNDFQKGDIAEGYSVSREKKESFPLTVTSAQKNPTAFYLCASSIGSGRRGHNEQFFGPGTRLTVL.

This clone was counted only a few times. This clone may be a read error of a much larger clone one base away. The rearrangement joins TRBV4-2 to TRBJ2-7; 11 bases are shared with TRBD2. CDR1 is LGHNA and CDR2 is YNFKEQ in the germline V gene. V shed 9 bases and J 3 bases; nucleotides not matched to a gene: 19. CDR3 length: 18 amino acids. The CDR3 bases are TGTGCCAGTTCCGAGTCGACGGTTACTAGCGGGAGTTTCTACGAGCAGTACTTC. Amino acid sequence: CASSESTVTSGSFYEQYF.

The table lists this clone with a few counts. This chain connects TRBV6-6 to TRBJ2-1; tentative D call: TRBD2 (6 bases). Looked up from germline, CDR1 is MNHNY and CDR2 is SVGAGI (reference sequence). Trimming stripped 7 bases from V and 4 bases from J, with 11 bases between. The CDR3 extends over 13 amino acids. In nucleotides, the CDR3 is TGTGCCAGCAAGGAGGGCGAGTACAATGAGCAGTTCTTC. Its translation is CASKEGEYNEQFF.

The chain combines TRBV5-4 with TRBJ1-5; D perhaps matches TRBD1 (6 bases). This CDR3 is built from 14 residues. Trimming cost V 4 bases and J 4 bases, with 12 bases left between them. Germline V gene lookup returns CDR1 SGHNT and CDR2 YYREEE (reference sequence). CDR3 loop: CASSAGTRNQPQHF. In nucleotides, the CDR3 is TGTGCCAGCAGCGCCGGGACAAGGAATCAGCCCCAGCATTTT.

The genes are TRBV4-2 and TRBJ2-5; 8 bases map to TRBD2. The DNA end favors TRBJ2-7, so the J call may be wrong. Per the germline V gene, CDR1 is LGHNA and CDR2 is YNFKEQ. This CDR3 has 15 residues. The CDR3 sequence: CASSAQLAGTYEQYF. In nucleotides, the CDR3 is TGTGCCAGCAGCGCACAATTAGCGGGGACCTACGAGCAGTACTTC.

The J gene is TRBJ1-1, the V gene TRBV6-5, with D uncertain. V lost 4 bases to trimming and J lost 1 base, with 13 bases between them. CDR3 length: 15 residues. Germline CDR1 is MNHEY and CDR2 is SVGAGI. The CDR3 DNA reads TGTGCCAGCAGTTTTAGTACCGCCGCGAACACTGAAGCTTTCTTT. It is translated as CASSFSTAANTEAFF.

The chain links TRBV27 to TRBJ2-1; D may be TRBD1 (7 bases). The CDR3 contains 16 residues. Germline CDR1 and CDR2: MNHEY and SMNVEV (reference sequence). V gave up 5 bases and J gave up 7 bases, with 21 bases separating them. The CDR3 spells CASSPHQGGALNEQFF. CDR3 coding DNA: TGTGCCAGCAGTCCCCACCAGGGGGGCGCTTTAAATGAGCAGTTCTTC.

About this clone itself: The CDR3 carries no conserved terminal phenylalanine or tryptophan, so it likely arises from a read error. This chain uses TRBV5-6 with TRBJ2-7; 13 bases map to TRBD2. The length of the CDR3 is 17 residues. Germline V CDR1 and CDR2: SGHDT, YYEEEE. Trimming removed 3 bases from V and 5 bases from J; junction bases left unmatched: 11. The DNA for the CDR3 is TGTGCCAGCAGCTCATACGGACTAGCGGGAGCTGGGGACGAGCAGTACCTC. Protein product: CASSSYGLAGAGDEQYL.

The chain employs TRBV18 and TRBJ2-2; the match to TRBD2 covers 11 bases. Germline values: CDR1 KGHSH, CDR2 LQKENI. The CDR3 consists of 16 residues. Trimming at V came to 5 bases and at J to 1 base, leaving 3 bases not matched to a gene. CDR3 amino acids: CASSTGLAGNTGELFF. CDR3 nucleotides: TGTGCCAGCTCAACTGGACTAGCGGGGAACACCGGGGAGCTGTTTTTT.

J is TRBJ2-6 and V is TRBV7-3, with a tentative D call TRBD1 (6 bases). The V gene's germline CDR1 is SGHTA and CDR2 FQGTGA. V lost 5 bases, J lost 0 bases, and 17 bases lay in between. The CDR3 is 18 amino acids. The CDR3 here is CASSPRQVTSSGANVLTF. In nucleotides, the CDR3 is TGTGCCAGCAGCCCGAGACAGGTTACCAGCTCTGGGGCCAACGTCCTGACTTTC.

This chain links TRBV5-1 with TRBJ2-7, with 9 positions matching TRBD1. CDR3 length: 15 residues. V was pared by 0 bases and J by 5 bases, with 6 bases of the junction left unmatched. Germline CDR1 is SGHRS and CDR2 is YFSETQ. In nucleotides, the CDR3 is TGCGCCAGCAGCTTGGAGGGGACAGGGATGCACGAGCAGTACTTC. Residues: CASSLEGTGMHEQYF.

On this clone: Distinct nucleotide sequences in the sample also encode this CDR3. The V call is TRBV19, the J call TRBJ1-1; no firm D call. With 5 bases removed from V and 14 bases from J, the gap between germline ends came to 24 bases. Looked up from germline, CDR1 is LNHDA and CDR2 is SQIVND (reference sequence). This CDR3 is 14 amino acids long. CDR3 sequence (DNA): TGTGCCAGTAGTCTACGGCAGGATCTCCCCAATAGATTCTTT. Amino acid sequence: CASSLRQDLPNRFF.

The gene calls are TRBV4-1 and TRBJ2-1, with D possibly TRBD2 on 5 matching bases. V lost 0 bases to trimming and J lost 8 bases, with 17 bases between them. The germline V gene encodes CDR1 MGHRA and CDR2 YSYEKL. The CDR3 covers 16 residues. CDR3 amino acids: CASSQDLEYAGDEQFF. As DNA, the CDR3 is TGCGCCAGCAGCCAAGATCTGGAATACGCGGGCGATGAGCAGTTCTTC.

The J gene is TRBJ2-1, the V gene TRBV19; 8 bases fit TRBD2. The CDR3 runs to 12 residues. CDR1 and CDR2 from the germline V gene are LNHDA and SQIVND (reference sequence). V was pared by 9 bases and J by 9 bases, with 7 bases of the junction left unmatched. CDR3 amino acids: CASTVGGGEQFF. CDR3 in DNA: TGTGCCAGCACCGTCGGGGGGGGTGAGCAGTTCTTC.